This T cell receptor (beta chain) was documented in a study of T cells in Graves' hyperthyroidism and ophthalmopathy. This clonotype has a handful of counts. Amplified TCR beta CDR3 regions derived from RNA transcripts. Researchers ran a first-round RT-PCR on the TCR CDR3 using the HTBI primer set. TCRdb independently ran MiXCR on the multiplex PCR reads; one entry per CDR3 protein. Of roughly 180,000 distinct CDR3 sequences listed, about a tenth were seen once; the top ten hold roughly a fifth. Hyperthyroidism had been newly diagnosed in patients aged 18 to 65, and its duration was under 2 months. The V segment lost 4 bases and the J segment 4 bases; nucleotides outside the gene matches: 6. This CDR3 has 15 amino acids. CDR1 and CDR2 from the germline V gene are DFQATT and SNEGSKA (reference sequence).

The V gene is TRBV20-1, the J gene TRBJ1-3, with 11 bases that match TRBD1. The TCR sequence derives from a woman aged 18 to 35 with Graves' hyperthyroidism that later progressed to Graves' ophthalmopathy. Sequencing was performed on blood. CDR3 coding DNA: TGCAGTGCTATGGACAGGGGGCGCGGAGGAAACACCATATATTTT. Its translation: CSAMDRGRGGNTIYF.